A selection of T cell receptor beta chains follows, all from one sample in a study of blood T cell repertoires in COVID-19. Generated by immunoSEQ multiplex PCR, the TCRdb table keeps only in-frame clones and is missing some. Altogether about 300,000 clones are present, approximately 88% being singletons, with the ten largest covering approximately 4.7%. Sequencing used PBMCs or T cells enriched from blood (not recorded which). These receptors originate from a man aged 60 to 75 who had recovered from COVID-19. Both conserved end residues are part of each CDR3. The order of the fields is D gene, V gene, CDR3 length, J gene, CDR3 DNA, CDR3 protein. The D gene is left open where the match is weak.

D gene: TRBD1
V gene: TRBV6-5
CDR3 length: 13
J gene: TRBJ1-5
CDR3 DNA: TGTGCCAGCAGAACAGGGGCAAATCAGCCCCAGCATTTT
CDR3 protein: CASRTGANQPQHF

D gene: NA
V gene: TRBV19
CDR3 length: 14
J gene: TRBJ2-7
CDR3 DNA: TGTGCCAGTAGTATATACCAGCGCGTAAACGAGCAGTACTTC
CDR3 protein: CASSIYQRVNEQYF

D gene: NA
V gene: TRBV6-5
CDR3 length: 13
J gene: TRBJ2-6
CDR3 DNA: TGTGCCAGCTACATCTCTGGGGCCAACGTCCTGACTTTC
CDR3 protein: CASYISGANVLTF

D gene: TRBD2
V gene: TRBV5-1
CDR3 length: 17
J gene: TRBJ2-2
CDR3 DNA: TGCGCCAGCAGCTTGGAACCTAGCGGGGTGAACACCGGGGAGCTGTTTTTT
CDR3 protein: CASSLEPSGVNTGELFF

D gene: TRBD1
V gene: TRBV19
CDR3 length: 18
J gene: TRBJ1-5
CDR3 DNA: TGTGCCAGTAGGGCCGGGACAGGGGGCCTTTTGAGCAATCAGCCCCAGCATTTT
CDR3 protein: CASRAGTGGLLSNQPQHF

D gene: TRBD2
V gene: TRBV2
CDR3 length: 15
J gene: TRBJ2-3
CDR3 DNA: TGTGCCAGCAGTGATCGGACTAGCGGTACAGATACGCAGTATTTT
CDR3 protein: CASSDRTSGTDTQYF

D gene: TRBD1
V gene: TRBV25-1
CDR3 length: 16
J gene: TRBJ1-5
CDR3 DNA: TGTGCCAGCAGTCCCAAGAGGGGGCATAGCAATCAGCCCCAGCATTTT
CDR3 protein: CASSPKRGHSNQPQHF

D gene: TRBD1
V gene: TRBV2
CDR3 length: 13
J gene: TRBJ2-1
CDR3 DNA: TGTGCCAAAAACAGGGGGCCTTACAATGAGCAGTTCTTC
CDR3 protein: CAKNRGPYNEQFF

D gene: TRBD2
V gene: TRBV24-1
CDR3 length: 14
J gene: TRBJ2-3
CDR3 DNA: TGTGCCACCAGTGATGGGACTAGCGGGGCGGCACAGTATTTT
CDR3 protein: CATSDGTSGAAQYF

D gene: TRBD1
V gene: TRBV5-1
CDR3 length: 17
J gene: TRBJ1-3
CDR3 DNA: TGCGCCAGCAGCTTCCTAGCGACAGGGACCTCTGGAAACACCATATATTTT
CDR3 protein: CASSFLATGTSGNTIYF

D gene: NA
V gene: TRBV19
CDR3 length: 15
J gene: TRBJ2-3
CDR3 DNA: TGTGCCAGTAGTATTAGGACTACATACACAGATACGCAGTATTTT
CDR3 protein: CASSIRTTYTDTQYF